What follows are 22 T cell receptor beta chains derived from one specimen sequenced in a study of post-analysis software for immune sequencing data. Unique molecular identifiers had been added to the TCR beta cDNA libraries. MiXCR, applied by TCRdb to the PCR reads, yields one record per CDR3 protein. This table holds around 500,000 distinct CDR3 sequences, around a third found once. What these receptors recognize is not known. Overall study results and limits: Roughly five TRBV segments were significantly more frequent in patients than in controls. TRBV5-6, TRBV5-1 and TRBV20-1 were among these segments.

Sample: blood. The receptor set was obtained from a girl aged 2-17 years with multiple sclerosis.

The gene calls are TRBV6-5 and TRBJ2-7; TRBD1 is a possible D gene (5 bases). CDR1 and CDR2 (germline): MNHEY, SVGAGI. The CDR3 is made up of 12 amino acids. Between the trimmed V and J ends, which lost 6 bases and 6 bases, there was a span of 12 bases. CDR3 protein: CASRTGTAEQYF. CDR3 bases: TGTGCCAGCAGAACAGGTACGGCCGAGCAGTACTTC.

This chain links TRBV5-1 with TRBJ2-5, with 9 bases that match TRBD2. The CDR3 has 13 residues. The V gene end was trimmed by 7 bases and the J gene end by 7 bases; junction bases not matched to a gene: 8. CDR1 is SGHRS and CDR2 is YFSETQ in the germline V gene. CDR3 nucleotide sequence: TGCGCCAGCGAACGGCGGGGGGGAGGGACCCAGTACTTC. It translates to CASERRGGGTQYF.

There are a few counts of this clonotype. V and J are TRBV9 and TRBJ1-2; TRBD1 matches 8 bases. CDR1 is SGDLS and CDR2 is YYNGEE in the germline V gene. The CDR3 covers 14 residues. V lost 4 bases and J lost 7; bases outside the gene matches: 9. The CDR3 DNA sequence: TGTGCCAGCAGCCAAGACAGGGGCCGGGGTGGCTACACCTTC. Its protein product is CASSQDRGRGGYTF.

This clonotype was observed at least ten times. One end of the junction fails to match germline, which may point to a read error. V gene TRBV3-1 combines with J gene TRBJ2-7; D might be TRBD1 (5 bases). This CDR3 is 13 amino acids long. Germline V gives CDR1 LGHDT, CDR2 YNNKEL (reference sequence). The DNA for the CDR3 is TGTGCCAGCAGCCAAGAAAGGGGCTACGGGCAGTACTTC. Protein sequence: CASSQERGYGQYF.

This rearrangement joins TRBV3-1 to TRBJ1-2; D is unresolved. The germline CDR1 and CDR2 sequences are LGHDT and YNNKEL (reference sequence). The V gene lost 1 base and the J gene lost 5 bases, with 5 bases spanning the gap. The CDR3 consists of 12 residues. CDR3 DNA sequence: TGTGCCAGCAGCCAAGCCGGGTATGGCTACACCTTC. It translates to CASSQAGYGYTF. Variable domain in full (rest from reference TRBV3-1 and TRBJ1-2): DTAVSQTPKYLVTQMGNDKSIKCEQNLGHDTMYWYKQDSKKFLKIMFSYNNKELIINETVPNRFSPKSPDKAHLNLHINSLELGDSAVYFCASSQAGYGYTFGSGTRLTVV.

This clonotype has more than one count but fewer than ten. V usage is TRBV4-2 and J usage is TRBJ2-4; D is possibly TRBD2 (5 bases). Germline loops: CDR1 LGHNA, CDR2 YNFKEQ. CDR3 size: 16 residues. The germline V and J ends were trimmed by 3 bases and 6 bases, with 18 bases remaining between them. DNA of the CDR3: TGTGCCAGCAGCCACTCGTGGGAGTCGGGTCGAAACATTCAGTACTTC. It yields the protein CASSHSWESGRNIQYF.

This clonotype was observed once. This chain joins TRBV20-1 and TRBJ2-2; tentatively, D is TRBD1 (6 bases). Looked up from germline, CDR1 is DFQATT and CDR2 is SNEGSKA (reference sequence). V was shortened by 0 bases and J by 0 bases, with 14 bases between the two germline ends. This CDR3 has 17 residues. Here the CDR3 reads CSARDRDRIPNTGELFF. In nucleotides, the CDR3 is TGCAGTGCTAGAGACCGCGACAGGATTCCGAACACCGGGGAGCTGTTTTTT.

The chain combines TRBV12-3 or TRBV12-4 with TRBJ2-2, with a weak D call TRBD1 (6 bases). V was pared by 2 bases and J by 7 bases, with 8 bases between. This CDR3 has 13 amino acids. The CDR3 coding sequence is TGTGCCAGCAGTTTAATAGGGGGCGGGGAGCTGTTTTTT. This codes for CASSLIGGGELFF.

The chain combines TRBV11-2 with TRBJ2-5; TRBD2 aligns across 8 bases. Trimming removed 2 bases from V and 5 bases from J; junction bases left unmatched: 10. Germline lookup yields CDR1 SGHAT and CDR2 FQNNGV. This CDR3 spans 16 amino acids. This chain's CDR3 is CASSLWSGGAEETQYF. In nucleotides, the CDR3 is TGTGCCAGCAGCTTATGGTCGGGGGGGGCTGAGGAGACCCAGTACTTC.

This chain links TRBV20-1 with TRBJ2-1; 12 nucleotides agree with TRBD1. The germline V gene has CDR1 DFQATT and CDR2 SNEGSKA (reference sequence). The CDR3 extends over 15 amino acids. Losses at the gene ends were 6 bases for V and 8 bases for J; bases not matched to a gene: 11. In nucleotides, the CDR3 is TGCAGTGCCCCGGTCCGGGACAGGGGGCGGGATGAGCAGTTCTTC. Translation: CSAPVRDRGRDEQFF.

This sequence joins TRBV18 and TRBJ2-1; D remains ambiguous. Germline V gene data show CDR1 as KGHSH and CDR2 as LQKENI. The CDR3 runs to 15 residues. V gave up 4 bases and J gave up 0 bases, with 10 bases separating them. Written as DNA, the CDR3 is TGTGCCAGCTCACGGGCAGGCTTCTCCTACAATGAGCAGTTCTTC. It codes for CASSRAGFSYNEQFF. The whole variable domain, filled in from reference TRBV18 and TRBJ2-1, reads NAGVMQNPRHLVRRRGQEARLRCSPMKGHSHVYWYRQLPEEGLKFMVYLQKENIIDESGMPKERFSAEFPKEGPSILRIQQVVRGDSAAYFCASSRAGFSYNEQFFGPGTRLTVL.

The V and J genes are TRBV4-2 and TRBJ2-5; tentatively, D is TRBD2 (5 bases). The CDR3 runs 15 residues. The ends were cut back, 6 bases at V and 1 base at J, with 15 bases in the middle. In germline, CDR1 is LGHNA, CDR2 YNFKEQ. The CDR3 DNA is TGTGCCAGCAGTCCATTAAGCGGCGCCCAAGAGACCCAGTACTTC. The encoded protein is CASSPLSGAQETQYF.

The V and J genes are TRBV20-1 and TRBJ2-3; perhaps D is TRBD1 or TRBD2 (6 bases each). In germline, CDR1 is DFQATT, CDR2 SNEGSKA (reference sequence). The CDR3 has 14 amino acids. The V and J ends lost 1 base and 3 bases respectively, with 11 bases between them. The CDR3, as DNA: TGCAGTGCTAGAGTAACGGGGGCTACAGATACGCAGTATTTT. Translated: CSARVTGATDTQYF.

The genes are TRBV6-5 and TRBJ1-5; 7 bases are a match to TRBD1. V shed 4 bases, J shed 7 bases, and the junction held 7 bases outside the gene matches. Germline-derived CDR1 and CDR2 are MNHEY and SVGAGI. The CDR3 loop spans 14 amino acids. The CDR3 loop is CASSFQGVEQPQHF. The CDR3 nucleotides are TGTGCCAGCAGTTTCCAGGGGGTAGAACAGCCCCAGCATTTT.

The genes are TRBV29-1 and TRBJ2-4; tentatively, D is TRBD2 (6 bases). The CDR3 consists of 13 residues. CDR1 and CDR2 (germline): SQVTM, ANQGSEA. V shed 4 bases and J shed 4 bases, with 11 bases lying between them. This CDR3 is CSVGRDSKNIQYF. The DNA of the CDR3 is TGCAGCGTTGGCCGGGACTCAAAAAACATTCAGTACTTC.

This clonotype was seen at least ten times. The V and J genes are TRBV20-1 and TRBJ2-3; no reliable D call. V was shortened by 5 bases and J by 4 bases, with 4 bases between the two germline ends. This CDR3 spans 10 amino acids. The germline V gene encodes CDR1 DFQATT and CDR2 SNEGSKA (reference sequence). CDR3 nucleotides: TGCAGTGCTCGCGCAGATACGCAGTATTTT. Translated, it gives CSARADTQYF.

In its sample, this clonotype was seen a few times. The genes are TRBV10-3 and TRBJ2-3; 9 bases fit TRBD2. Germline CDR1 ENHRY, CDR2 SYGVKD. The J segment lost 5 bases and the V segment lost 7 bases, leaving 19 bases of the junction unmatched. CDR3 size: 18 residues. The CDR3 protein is CAITEGAGGPMWEDTQYF. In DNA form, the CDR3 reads TGTGCCATCACCGAAGGGGCGGGGGGGCCGATGTGGGAAGATACGCAGTATTTT.

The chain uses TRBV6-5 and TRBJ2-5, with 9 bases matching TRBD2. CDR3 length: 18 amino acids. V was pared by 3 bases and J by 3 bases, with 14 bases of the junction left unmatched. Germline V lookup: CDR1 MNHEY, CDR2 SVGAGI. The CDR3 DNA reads TGTGCCAGCAGTTATTTCCTAGCGGGGAGCCTCGGGAAAGAGACCCAGTACTTC. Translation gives CASSYFLAGSLGKETQYF.

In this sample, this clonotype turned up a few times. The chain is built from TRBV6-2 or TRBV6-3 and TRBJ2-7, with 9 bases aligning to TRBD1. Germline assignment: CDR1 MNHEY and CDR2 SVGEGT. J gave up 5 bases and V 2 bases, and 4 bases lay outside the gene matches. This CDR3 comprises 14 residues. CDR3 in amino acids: CASSYRGQGHEQYF. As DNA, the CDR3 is TGTGCCAGCAGTTACAGGGGACAGGGCCACGAGCAGTACTTC.

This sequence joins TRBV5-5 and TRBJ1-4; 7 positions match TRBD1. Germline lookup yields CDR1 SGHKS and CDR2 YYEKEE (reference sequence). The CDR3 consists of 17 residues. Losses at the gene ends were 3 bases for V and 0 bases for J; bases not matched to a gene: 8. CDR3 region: CASSSWAGGTTNEKLFF. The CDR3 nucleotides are TGTGCCAGCAGCTCCTGGGCAGGGGGAACAACTAATGAAAAACTGTTTTTT.

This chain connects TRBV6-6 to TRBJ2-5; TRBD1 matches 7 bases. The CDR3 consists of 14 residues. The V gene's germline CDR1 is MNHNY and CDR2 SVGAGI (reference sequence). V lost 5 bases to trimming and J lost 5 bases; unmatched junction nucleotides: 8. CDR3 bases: TGTGCCAGCAGTCGGACAGGTTTAGGGGAGACCCAGTACTTC. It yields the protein CASSRTGLGETQYF.

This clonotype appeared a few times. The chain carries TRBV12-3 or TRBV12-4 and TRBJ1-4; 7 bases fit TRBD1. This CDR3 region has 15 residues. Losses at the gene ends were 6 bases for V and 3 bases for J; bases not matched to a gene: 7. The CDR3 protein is CASRATGRANEKLFF. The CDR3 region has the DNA TGTGCCAGCAGGGCGACAGGGAGGGCTAATGAAAAACTGTTTTTT.